Listed here are 23 T cell receptor beta chains from one sample, sequenced in a study of shared clonotypes between healthy human individuals. Only in-frame clones appear in the TCRdb table, and some are missing; sequencing was by immunoSEQ multiplex PCR. This table holds 400,000 or so clones, about 96% found once. The material sequenced was memory CD8+ T cells sorted from blood. Subset of the sample: CD45RO+ cells pooled with CCR7-negative TemRA cells. These receptors were obtained from a man aged 25-45 years in good health.

The chain is built from TRBV28 and TRBJ1-2, with 10 bases that match TRBD1. Germline values: CDR1 MDHEN, CDR2 SYDVKM. The CDR3 spans 17 residues. Unmatched junction bases numbered 15, after V lost 4 bases and J lost 7 bases. The CDR3: CASSSYFTGTGDLGYTF. In DNA form, the CDR3 reads TGTGCCAGCAGTTCATATTTTACCGGGACAGGGGATCTTGGCTACACCTTC.

The chain uses TRBV2 and TRBJ2-3; TRBD2 is a possible D gene (6 bases). Trimming removed 0 bases at V and 6 bases at J, with 7 bases between. This CDR3 contains 13 residues. Looked up from germline, CDR1 is SNHLY and CDR2 is FYNNEI. The CDR3, as DNA: TGTGCCAGCAGTGAAGCGCTAGCGGATACGCAGTATTTT. Its translation is CASSEALADTQYF.

CDR3 in amino acids: CASSPGGEVNEQFF. The CDR3 nucleotides are TGTGCCAGCAGCCCAGGGGGCGAGGTCAATGAGCAGTTCTTC. The chain combines TRBV7-9 with TRBJ2-1, with 8 positions matching TRBD1. CDR3 length equals 14 residues. V was pared by 5 bases and J by 6 bases, with 6 bases of the junction left unmatched. CDR1 and CDR2 (germline): SEHNR, FQNEAQ (reference sequence).

The chain recombines TRBV5-1 with TRBJ2-3, with a weak D call TRBD1 (6 bases). This CDR3 contains 13 residues. Germline V gene lookup returns CDR1 SGHRS and CDR2 YFSETQ. The CDR3 protein is CAAKVQGTDTQYF. The CDR3 nucleotides are TGCGCAGCCAAAGTACAGGGAACAGATACGCAGTATTTT.

For this clone: Its ends do not fully match the called genes, so a read error is possible. This chain links TRBV7-7 with TRBJ2-2; 9 bases align to TRBD2. The CDR3 has 16 amino acids. Germline V lookup: CDR1 SSHAT, CDR2 FNYEAQ (reference sequence). CDR3 in DNA: TGTGCTAGCAGCTCGTTAGCGGGAGTCGACACCGGGGAGCTGTTTTTT. Protein sequence: CASSSLAGVDTGELFF.

This chain's CDR3 is CASSQGRASNQPQHF. CDR3 in DNA: TGTGCCAGCAGCCAAGGCAGGGCTAGCAATCAGCCCCAGCATTTT. This chain joins TRBV4-2 and TRBJ1-5; possibly TRBD1 for D (5 bases). The germline V gene encodes CDR1 LGHNA and CDR2 YNFKEQ. V shed 1 base and J shed 0 bases, with 7 bases lying between them. The length of the CDR3 is 15 residues.

This sequence joins TRBV5-4 and TRBJ2-2, with TRBD1 identical over 11 bases. The junction had 3 bases not matched to a gene; V was cut back by 4 bases and J by 4 bases. The CDR3 length is 15 residues. The V gene's germline CDR1 is SGHNT and CDR2 YYREEE (reference sequence). The CDR3 DNA reads as TGTGCCAGCAGCCGGACAGGGGGCGGCACCGGGGAGCTGTTTTTT. It is translated as CASSRTGGGTGELFF.

Remarks on this clone: Other DNA variants within this sample encode the same CDR3. The V call is TRBV5-6, the J call TRBJ2-3; the match to TRBD2 covers 12 bases. V lost 1 base to trimming and J lost 0 bases; unmatched junction nucleotides: 6. The CDR3 is 18 amino acids. Germline V lookup: CDR1 SGHDT, CDR2 YYEEEE. The CDR3 spells CASSLTGGTSGSTDTQYF. CDR3 DNA sequence: TGTGCCAGCAGCTTGACAGGGGGGACTAGCGGGAGCACAGATACGCAGTATTTT.

V gene TRBV18 combines with J gene TRBJ2-3; D gene uncertain. CDR3 length: 12 residues. Trimming left V 4 bases short and J 2 bases short, with 4 bases between. The germline CDR1 and CDR2 sequences are KGHSH and LQKENI. The CDR3 reads CASSRITDTQYF. In nucleotides, the CDR3 is TGTGCCAGCTCACGCATCACAGATACGCAGTATTTT.

The rearrangement links TRBV28 to TRBJ1-3; D call uncertain. The V end lost 5 bases, the J end lost 3 bases, and 5 bases lay between the germline ends. Germline V gene data show CDR1 as MDHEN and CDR2 as SYDVKM. The CDR3 totals 12 residues. Written as DNA, the CDR3 is TGTGCCAGCAGTGGCAGTGGAAACACCATATATTTT. Its protein is CASSGSGNTIYF.

V is TRBV2 and J is TRBJ2-7; the match to TRBD2 covers 15 bases. There are 18 residues in the CDR3. V lost 0 bases to trimming and J lost 3 bases; unmatched junction nucleotides: 6. Per germline, CDR1 SNHLY and CDR2 FYNNEI. The DNA of the CDR3 is TGTGCCAGCAGTGAAGCGGGGACTAGCGGGAGGATTTTCTACGAGCAGTACTTC. It is translated as CASSEAGTSGRIFYEQYF.

This clone was observed once. The chain joins TRBV10-3 to TRBJ2-4; 11 bases are shared with TRBD2. Per the germline V gene, CDR1 is ENHRY and CDR2 is SYGVKD. The CDR3 loop spans 16 amino acids. V shed 6 bases and J 0 bases; nucleotides not matched to a gene: 4. CDR3 in DNA: TGTGCCATCAGGGATGGGACTAGCGGAGCCAAAAACATTCAGTACTTC. It specifies CAIRDGTSGAKNIQYF.

The V gene is TRBV9, the J gene TRBJ1-6, with a possible D match to TRBD1 (5 bases). The CDR3 runs to 18 residues. V gave up 4 bases and J gave up 0 bases, with 17 bases separating them. The germline gives CDR1 SGDLS, CDR2 YYNGEE. CDR3 coding DNA: TGTGCCAGCAGCCCGCGGGACTTTTCGAGCTCCTATAATTCACCCCTCCACTTT. Translating gives CASSPRDFSSSYNSPLHF.

This sequence joins TRBV27 and TRBJ2-3; TRBD2 aligns across 8 bases. Trimming cost V 1 base and J 0 bases; bases outside gene matches: 9. The CDR3 sequence is 18 residues long. In germline, CDR1 is MNHEY, CDR2 SMNVEV (reference sequence). The CDR3 DNA reads TGTGCCAGCAGTTTATACTCGGGGGGGACTTTTAGCACAGATACGCAGTATTTT. This codes for CASSLYSGGTFSTDTQYF.

This clone was counted once. Written as DNA, the CDR3 is TGTGCCAGCAGCTACGGGACAGGGGATGGCTACACCTTC. Amino acids: CASSYGTGDGYTF. The chain has TRBV7-3 and TRBJ1-2; the match to TRBD1 covers 10 bases. V lost 4 bases, J lost 6 bases, and 2 bases stayed unmatched. The CDR3 is made up of 13 amino acids. Looked up from germline, CDR1 is SGHTA and CDR2 is FQGTGA.

This chain uses TRBV18 with TRBJ2-1; D is unresolved. V lost 5 bases and J lost 6, with 11 bases in between. Looked up from germline, CDR1 is KGHSH and CDR2 is LQKENI. The CDR3 length is 13 residues. CDR3: CASSAEMVNEQFF. For the CDR3, the DNA is TGTGCCAGCTCAGCCGAGATGGTCAATGAGCAGTTCTTC.

The chain carries TRBV7-9 and TRBJ2-3; 10 nucleotides line up with TRBD2. Per the germline V gene, CDR1 is SEHNR and CDR2 is FQNEAQ (reference sequence). The CDR3 covers 19 residues. V shed 2 bases and J 2 bases; nucleotides not matched to a gene: 13. The CDR3 nucleotides read TGTGCCAGCAGCTTAATTAGCGGGAGGCCCTCATTTTTCACAGATACGCAGTATTTT. It translates to CASSLISGRPSFFTDTQYF.

The chain employs TRBV19 and TRBJ2-1; 7 nucleotides agree with TRBD1. Germline trimming cut 6 bases from V and 3 bases from J; bases unmatched to any gene: 8. Per the germline V gene, CDR1 is LNHDA and CDR2 is SQIVND (reference sequence). The CDR3 runs to 15 residues. The CDR3 DNA follows: TGTGCCAGTAGCCCGCGACAGGGTGGCTACAATGAGCAGTTCTTC. Translation: CASSPRQGGYNEQFF.

The V call is TRBV30, the J call TRBJ2-7; 8 bases agree with TRBD1. Germline lookup yields CDR1 GTSNPN and CDR2 SVGIG (reference sequence). The CDR3 runs 12 residues. V was pared by 5 bases and J by 5 bases, with 5 bases of the junction left unmatched. CDR3: CAWDRGFNEQYF. Written as DNA, the CDR3 is TGTGCCTGGGACAGGGGATTCAACGAGCAGTACTTC.

The chain has TRBV5-1 and TRBJ2-2, with a tentative D call TRBD1 (6 bases). The germline gives CDR1 SGHRS, CDR2 YFSETQ. V was clipped by 9 bases and J by 4 bases, with 25 bases between them. CDR3 length: 17 residues. The CDR3 DNA reads TGCGCCAACCCGGACAGAGTAAACCGATGGGGCACCGGGGAGCTGTTTTTT. This sequence encodes CANPDRVNRWGTGELFF.

The J gene is TRBJ1-2, the V gene TRBV11-2; D is possibly TRBD1 (6 bases). V was shortened by 3 bases and J by 8 bases, with 13 bases between the two germline ends. Germline V gene lookup returns CDR1 SGHAT and CDR2 FQNNGV. The CDR3 length is 13 residues. This CDR3 reads CASSLTRTVGYTF. CDR3 DNA sequence: TGTGCCAGCAGCTTGACTAGGACAGTAGGCTACACCTTC.

The chain is built from TRBV28 and TRBJ1-3; D gene unclear. From germline, CDR1 is MDHEN and CDR2 SYDVKM. This CDR3 comprises 15 residues. With 5 bases removed from V and 3 bases from J, the gap between germline ends came to 14 bases. For the CDR3, the DNA is TGTGCCAGCAGTACCCATCGGACGCTTGGAAACACCATATATTTT. Residues: CASSTHRTLGNTIYF.

The table lists this clone with a count of one. CDR3 amino acids: CASSLERAGRGGELFF. The CDR3 nucleotides are TGCGCCAGCAGCTTAGAAAGGGCAGGGCGAGGAGGGGAGCTGTTTTTT. This chain joins TRBV5-1 and TRBJ2-2; D possibly corresponds to TRBD1 (5 bases). The CDR3 runs 16 residues. Between the trimmed V and J ends, which lost 2 bases and 8 bases, there was a span of 19 bases. Germline V gives CDR1 SGHRS, CDR2 YFSETQ.